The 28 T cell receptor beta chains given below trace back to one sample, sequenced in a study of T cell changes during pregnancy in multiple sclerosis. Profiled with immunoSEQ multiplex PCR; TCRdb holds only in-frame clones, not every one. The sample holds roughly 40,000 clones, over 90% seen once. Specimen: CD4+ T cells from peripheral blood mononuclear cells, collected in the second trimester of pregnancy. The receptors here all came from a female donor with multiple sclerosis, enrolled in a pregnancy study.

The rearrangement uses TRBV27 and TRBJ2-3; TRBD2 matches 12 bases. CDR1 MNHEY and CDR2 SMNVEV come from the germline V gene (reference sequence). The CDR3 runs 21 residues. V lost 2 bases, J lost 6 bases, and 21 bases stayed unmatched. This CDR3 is CASSLNRPTKKLAGGVDTQYF. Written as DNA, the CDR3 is TGTGCCAGCAGTTTAAACAGACCAACTAAAAAACTAGCGGGAGGTGTTGATACGCAGTATTTT.

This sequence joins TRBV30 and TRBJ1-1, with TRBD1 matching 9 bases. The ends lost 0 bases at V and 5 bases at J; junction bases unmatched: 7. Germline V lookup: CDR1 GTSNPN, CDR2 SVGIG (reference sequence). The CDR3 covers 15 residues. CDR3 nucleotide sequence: TGTGCCTGGAGTGTCACAGGGGGCTGGGGTACTGAAGCTTTCTTT. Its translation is CAWSVTGGWGTEAFF.

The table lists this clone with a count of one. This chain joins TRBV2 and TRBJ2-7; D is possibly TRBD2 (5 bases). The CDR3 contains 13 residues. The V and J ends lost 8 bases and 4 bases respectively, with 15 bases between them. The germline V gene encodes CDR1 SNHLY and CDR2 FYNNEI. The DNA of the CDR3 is TGTGCCAGCGGTCGGGATTCCCATTACGAGCAGTACTTC. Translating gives CASGRDSHYEQYF.

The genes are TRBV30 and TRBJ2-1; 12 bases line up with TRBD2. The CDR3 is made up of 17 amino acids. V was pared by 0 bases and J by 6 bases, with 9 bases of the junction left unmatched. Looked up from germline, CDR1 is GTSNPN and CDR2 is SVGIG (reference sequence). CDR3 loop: CAWSVWRTSGVFNEQFF. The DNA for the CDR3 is TGTGCCTGGAGTGTATGGCGGACTAGCGGGGTTTTCAATGAGCAGTTCTTC.

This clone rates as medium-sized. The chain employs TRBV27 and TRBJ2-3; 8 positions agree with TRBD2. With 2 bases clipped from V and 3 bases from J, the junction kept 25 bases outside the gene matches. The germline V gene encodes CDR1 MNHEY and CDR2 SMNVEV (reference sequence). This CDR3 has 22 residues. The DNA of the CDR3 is TGTGCCAGCAGTTTACTTGTGGGGGTAGCGGGACCTCGATCCCCACGGACAGATACGCAGTATTTT. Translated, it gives CASSLLVGVAGPRSPRTDTQYF.

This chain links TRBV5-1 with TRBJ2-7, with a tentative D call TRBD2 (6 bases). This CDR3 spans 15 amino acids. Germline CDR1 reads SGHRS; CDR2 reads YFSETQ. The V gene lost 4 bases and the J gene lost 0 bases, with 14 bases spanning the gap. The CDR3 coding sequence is TGCGCCAGCAGCAGAGAGACTAGTCCCTCCTACGAGCAGTACTTC. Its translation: CASSRETSPSYEQYF.

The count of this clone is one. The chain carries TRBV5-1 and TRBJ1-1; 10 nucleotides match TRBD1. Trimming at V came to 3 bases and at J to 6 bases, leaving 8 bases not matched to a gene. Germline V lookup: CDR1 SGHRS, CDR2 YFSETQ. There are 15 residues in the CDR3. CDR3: CASSSGQGSQSEAFF. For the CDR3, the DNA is TGCGCCAGCAGCTCGGGACAGGGGTCGCAGTCTGAAGCTTTCTTT.

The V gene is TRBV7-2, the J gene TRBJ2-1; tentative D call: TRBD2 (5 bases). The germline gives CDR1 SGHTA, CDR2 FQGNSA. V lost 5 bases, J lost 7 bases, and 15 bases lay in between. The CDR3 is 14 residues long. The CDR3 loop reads CASSLRASKNEQFF. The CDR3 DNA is TGTGCCAGCAGCCTCCGGGCTAGCAAAAATGAGCAGTTCTTC.

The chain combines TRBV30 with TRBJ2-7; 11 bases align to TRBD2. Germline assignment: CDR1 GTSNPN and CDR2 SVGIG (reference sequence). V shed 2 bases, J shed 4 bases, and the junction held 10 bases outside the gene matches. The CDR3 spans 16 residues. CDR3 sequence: CAWSPLGLAVTYEQYF. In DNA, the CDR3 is TGTGCCTGGAGTCCCCTGGGACTAGCGGTAACGTACGAGCAGTACTTC.

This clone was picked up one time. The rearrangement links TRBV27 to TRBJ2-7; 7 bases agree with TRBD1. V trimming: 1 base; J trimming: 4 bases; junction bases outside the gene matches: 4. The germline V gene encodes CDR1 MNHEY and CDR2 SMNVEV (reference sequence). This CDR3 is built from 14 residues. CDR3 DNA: TGTGCCAGCAGTTTATTAGGGGGCGAGTACGAGCAGTACTTC. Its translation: CASSLLGGEYEQYF.

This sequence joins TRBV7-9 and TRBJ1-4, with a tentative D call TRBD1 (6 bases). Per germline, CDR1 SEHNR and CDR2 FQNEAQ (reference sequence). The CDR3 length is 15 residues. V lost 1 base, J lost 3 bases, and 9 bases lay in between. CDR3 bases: TGTGCCAGCAGCTTAGGGGCAGGGGCTAATGAAAAACTGTTTTTT. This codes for CASSLGAGANEKLFF.

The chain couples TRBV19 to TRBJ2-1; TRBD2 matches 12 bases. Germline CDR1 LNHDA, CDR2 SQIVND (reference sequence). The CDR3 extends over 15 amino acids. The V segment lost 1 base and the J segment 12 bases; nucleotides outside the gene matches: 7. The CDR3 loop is CASSIGLAGALGQFF. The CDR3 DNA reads TGTGCCAGTAGTATAGGACTAGCGGGAGCCTTGGGGCAGTTCTTC. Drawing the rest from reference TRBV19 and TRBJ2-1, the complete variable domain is DGGITQSPKYLFRKEGQNVTLSCEQNLNHDAMYWYRQDPGQGLRLIYYSQIVNDFQKGDIAEGYSVSREKKESFPLTVTSAQKNPTAFYLCASSIGLAGALGQFFGPGTRLTVL.

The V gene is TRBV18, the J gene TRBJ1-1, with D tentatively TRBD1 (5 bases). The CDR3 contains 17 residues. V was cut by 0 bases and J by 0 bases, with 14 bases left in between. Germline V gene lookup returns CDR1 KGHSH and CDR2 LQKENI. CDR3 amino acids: CASSPPEGGAMNTEAFF. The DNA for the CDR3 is TGTGCCAGCTCACCACCGGAAGGCGGGGCCATGAACACTGAAGCTTTCTTT.

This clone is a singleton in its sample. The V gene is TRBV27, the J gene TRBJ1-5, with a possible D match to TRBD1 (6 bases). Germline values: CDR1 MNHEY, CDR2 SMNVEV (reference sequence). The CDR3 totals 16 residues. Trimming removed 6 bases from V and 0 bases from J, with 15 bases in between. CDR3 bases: TGTGCCAGCAGCGTAGGGGGATATTATAGCAATCAGCCCCAGCATTTT. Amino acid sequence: CASSVGGYYSNQPQHF.

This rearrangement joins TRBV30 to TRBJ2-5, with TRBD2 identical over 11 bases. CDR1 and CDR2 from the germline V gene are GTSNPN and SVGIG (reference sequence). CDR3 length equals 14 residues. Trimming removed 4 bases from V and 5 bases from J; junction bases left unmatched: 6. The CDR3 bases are TGTGCCTGGACCGGGCTAGCGGGAGGCGAGACCCAGTACTTC. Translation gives CAWTGLAGGETQYF.

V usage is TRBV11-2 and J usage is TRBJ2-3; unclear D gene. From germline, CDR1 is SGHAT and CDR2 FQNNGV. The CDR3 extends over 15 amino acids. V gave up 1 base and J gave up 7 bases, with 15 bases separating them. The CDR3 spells CASSLGPGFENTQYF. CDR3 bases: TGTGCCAGCAGCTTAGGGCCCGGGTTCGAAAATACGCAGTATTTT.

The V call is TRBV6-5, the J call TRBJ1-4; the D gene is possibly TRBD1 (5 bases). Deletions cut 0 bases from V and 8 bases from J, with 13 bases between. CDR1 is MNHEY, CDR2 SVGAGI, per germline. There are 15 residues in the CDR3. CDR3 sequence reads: CASSYSRLSGEKLFF. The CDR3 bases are TGTGCCAGCAGTTACTCGCGACTTTCAGGGGAAAAACTGTTTTTT.

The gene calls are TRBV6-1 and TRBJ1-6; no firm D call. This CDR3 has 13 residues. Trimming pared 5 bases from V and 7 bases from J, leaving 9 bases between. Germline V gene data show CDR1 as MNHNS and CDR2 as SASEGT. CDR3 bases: TGTGCCAGCAGTATAATCGGGAATTCACCCCTCCACTTT. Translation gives CASSIIGNSPLHF.

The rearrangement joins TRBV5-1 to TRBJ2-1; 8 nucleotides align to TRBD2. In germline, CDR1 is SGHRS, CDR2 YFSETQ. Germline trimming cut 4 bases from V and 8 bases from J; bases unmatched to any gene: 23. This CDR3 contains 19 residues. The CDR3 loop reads CASSDAILLGTRRMYEQFF. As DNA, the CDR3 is TGCGCCAGCAGCGACGCAATATTATTAGGGACTAGGCGGATGTATGAGCAGTTCTTC.

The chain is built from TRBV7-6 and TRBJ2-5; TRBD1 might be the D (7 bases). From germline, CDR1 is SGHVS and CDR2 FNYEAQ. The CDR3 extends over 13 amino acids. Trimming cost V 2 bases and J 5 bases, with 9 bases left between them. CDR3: CASSLPGGETQYF. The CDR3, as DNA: TGTGCCAGCAGCTTACCAGGGGGGGAGACCCAGTACTTC.

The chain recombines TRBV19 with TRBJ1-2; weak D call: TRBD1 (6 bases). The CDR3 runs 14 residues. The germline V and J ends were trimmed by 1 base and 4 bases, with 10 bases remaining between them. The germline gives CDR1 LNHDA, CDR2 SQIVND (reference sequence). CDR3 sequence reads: CASSIAGAFYGYTF. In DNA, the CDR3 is TGTGCCAGTAGTATAGCAGGGGCTTTCTATGGCTACACCTTC.

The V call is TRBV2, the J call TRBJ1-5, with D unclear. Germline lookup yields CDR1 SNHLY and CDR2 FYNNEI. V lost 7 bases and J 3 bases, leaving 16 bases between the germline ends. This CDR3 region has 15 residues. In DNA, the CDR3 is TGTGCCAGCACGGACTGGGCTATCCCCAATCAGCCCCAGCATTTT. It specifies CASTDWAIPNQPQHF.

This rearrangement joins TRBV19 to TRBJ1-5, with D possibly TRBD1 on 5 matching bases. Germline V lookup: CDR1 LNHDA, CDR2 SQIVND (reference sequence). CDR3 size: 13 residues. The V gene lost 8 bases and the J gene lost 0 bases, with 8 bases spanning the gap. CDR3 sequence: CASGGTSNQPQHF. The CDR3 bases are TGTGCCAGTGGGGGGACTAGCAATCAGCCCCAGCATTTT.

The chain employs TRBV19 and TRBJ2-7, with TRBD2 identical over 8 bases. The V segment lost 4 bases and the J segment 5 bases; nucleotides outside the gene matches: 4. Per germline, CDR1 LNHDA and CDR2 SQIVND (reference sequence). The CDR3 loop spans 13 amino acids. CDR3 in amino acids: CASSNAGGNEQYF. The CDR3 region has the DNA TGTGCCAGTAGTAACGCGGGGGGCAACGAGCAGTACTTC.

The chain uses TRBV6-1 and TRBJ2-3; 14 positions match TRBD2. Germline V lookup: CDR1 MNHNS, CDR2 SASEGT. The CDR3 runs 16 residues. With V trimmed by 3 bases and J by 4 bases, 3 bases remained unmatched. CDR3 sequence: CASSDGLAGGSDTQYF. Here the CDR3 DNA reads TGTGCCAGCAGTGATGGACTAGCGGGAGGTTCAGATACGCAGTATTTT.

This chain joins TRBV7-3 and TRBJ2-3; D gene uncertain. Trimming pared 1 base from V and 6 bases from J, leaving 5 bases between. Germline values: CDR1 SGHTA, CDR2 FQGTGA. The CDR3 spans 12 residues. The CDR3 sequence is CASSLNADTQYF. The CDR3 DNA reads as TGTGCCAGCAGCTTAAATGCGGATACGCAGTATTTT.

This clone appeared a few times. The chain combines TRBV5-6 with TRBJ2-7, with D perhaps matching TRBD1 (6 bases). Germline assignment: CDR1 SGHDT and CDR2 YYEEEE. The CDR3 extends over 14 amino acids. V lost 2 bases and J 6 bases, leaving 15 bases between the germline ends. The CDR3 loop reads CASSLYTGYSEQYF. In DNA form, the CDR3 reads TGTGCCAGCAGCTTATACACAGGGTACTCCGAGCAGTACTTC.

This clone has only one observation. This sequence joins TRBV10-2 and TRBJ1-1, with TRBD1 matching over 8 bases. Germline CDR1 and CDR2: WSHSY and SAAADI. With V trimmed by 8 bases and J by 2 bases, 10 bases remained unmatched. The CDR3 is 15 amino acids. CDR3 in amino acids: CASSGTGKANTEAFF. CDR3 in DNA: TGCGCCAGCTCTGGGACAGGCAAGGCCAACACTGAAGCTTTCTTT.